This T cell receptor (beta chain) was profiled in a study of blood T cell repertoires in COVID-19 (dated by TCRdb to about 2020). Regarding the study in general: The collaborator samples originated in the United States, Italy and Spain and spanned the acute and convalescent phases of COVID-19. The material from the prospective study consisted of cDNA or gDNA derived from T cells, B-cell-depleted T cells, or PBMCs. The dataset comprised deeply sampled blood TCRbeta repertoires from subjects exposed to, actively infected with, or recovered from COVID-19. The repertoires were released in a freely available public database intended as a resource for research on the immune response to SARS-CoV-2. The samples were drawn from the first 160 participants of the ongoing ImmuneRACE study and from some 1,300 subjects provided by 6 global collaborators. Sample metadata almost always included a de-identified subject ID, COVID-19 status, age in years and sex. Where available, HLA class I and class II types were obtained from metadata supplied by the sample provider rather than from assay-based typing. The research as a whole found: Clinical and demographic metadata were provided uncurated, with the amount varying by source and participant.

A word on this clone: Its specific antigen is unknown. Base qualities are not recorded, but no much larger clone differs from it by a single base.

TCRbeta CDR3 regions were amplified from genomic DNA by means of the immunoSEQ Assay, a bias-controlled multiplex PCR. Turning to the authors' computational methods: Nucleated cell counts per sample were estimated from amplification of reference gene primers within the assay. Sequence reads were collapsed and filtered to measure the absolute abundance of every unique TCRbeta CDR3 rearrangement. For each sample, productive Simpson clonality was calculated as the square root of Simpson's diversity index over productive rearrangements. As stored in TCRdb, this immuneACCESS dataset retains in-frame rearrangements with V and J assigned. A fraction of the clones does not appear; measured against another copy, unresolved V genes explain less than half of the discrepancy, and the remainder lacks a known reason. The DNA was the basis for D and trimming; V, J and clone size are from that table. The sample table shows about 350,000 clones, and around 90% are seen once. Around 3.9% of the sample comes from the top ten.

At one collaborating source in Seattle, patients were enrolled during active infection and were followed longitudinally through the course of disease. The collaborating institutions used their own protocols to collect whole blood in K2EDTA tubes. Collaborator samples were shipped for TCRbeta analysis as frozen whole blood, isolated PBMCs, or DNA extracted from either sample type. For this chain, trimming is 6 bases at the V end and 0 bases at the J end, and the number of junction bases without a gene match is 3. CDR1 and CDR2, looked up from the germline V gene, are SGHRS and YFSETQ. The CDR3 has 14 amino acids, counting the end cysteine and phenylalanine. The only DNA kept is the CDR3, 42 bases in frame from the first base.

The receptor's source is a woman aged 60-75 years with COVID-19, enrolled during active disease. The chain couples TRBV5-1 to TRBJ1-1; 9 bases in the middle match TRBD1. The sample consisted of peripheral blood. The nucleotide sequence is TGCGCCAGCATTCGGGACAGGGTGAACACTGAAGCTTTCTTT. Its amino acids are CASIRDRVNTEAFF.